Following are 6 T cell receptor beta chains from one sample sequenced in a study of CD8 T cells in ankylosing spondylitis. In TCRdb, the 5' RACE reads were re-called with MiXCR into one record per CDR3 protein. The sample lists fewer than 400,000 distinct CDR3 sequences, roughly 15% occurring once. Sequenced input: blood, either unsorted or a sorted T cell fraction (not recorded which). The receptors come from a male donor with ankylosing spondylitis or in good health (not recorded which).

This chain joins TRBV6-1 and TRBJ2-6, with TRBD1 identical over 8 bases. Losses at the gene ends were 7 bases for V and 3 bases for J; bases not matched to a gene: 8. The CDR3 loop spans 16 amino acids. Germline V CDR1 and CDR2: MNHNS, SASEGT. The CDR3 nucleotides are TGTGCCAGCATGCCAGGGGGCTTAGATGGGGCCAACGTCCTGACTTTC. Translated, it gives CASMPGGLDGANVLTF.

The chain links TRBV5-1 to TRBJ2-1; TRBD1 is a possible D gene (6 bases). Per the germline V gene, CDR1 is SGHRS and CDR2 is YFSETQ. CDR3 length: 16 residues. V was trimmed by 4 bases and J by 0 bases, leaving 14 bases between them. CDR3 bases: TGCGCCAGCAGCCCAGGACAGAGGAGCTCCTACAATGAGCAGTTCTTC. Protein: CASSPGQRSSYNEQFF. Drawing the rest from reference TRBV5-1 and TRBJ2-1, the complete variable domain is KAGVTQTPRYLIKTRGQQVTLSCSPISGHRSVSWYQQTPGQGLQFLFEYFSETQRNKGNFPGRFSGRQFSNSRSEMNVSTLELGDSALYLCASSPGQRSSYNEQFFGPGTRLTVL.

This clonotype appeared a single time. The chain has TRBV4-1 and TRBJ2-7, with a weak D call TRBD2 (6 bases). Per germline, CDR1 MGHRA and CDR2 YSYEKL. V was shortened by 1 base and J by 2 bases, with 12 bases between the two germline ends. The CDR3 spans 15 residues. The CDR3 DNA is TGCGCCAGCAGCCAAGCAAACGGCGGGGCCTACGAGCAGTACTTC. This gives the protein CASSQANGGAYEQYF.

A note on this clonotype: A much larger clonotype is one base distant, so this may be a read error. This chain links TRBV20-1 with TRBJ2-1, with 7 bases aligning to TRBD2. The CDR3 is 12 residues long. Germline CDR1 reads DFQATT; CDR2 reads SNEGSKA (reference sequence). The CDR3 DNA reads as TGCGGTGCTAAGCGGGGATACAATGAGCAGTTCTTC. Amino acids: CGAKRGYNEQFF.

This clonotype was counted only a few times. The J gene is TRBJ2-4, the V gene TRBV5-1; no clear D. The CDR3 is 14 residues long. The germline V gene encodes CDR1 SGHRS and CDR2 YFSETQ. Deletions cut 3 bases from V and 5 bases from J, with 12 bases between. The CDR3 is CASSSSSRENIQYF. CDR3 in DNA: TGCGCCAGCAGCTCCAGCAGTAGGGAAAACATTCAGTACTTC.

This clonotype was counted many times. The chain joins TRBV13 to TRBJ1-2; 10 bases line up with TRBD1. This CDR3 has 15 residues. Looked up from germline, CDR1 is PRHDT and CDR2 is FYEKMQ (reference sequence). Trimming cost V 5 bases and J 4 bases; bases outside gene matches: 7. CDR3 amino acids: CASSKGQGTLYGYTF. The CDR3, as DNA: TGTGCCAGCAGCAAGGGACAGGGGACGCTCTATGGCTACACCTTC.